Detailed here is one T cell receptor beta chain. Its cognate antigen is unknown. These data originate in a study of cytomegalovirus exposure and HLA in healthy donors. General study points: Per a later analysis, 15,000 to 20,000 TCR beta sequences showed association with HLA alleles at 0.05 false discovery rate. The authors later found TCR association rates varying by HLA locus, with DRB1 most and HLA-C fewest. Analysis performed later showed TCR beta chains linked to HLA being more clonally expanded than equally common others.

This CDR3 is built from 15 residues. Germline values: CDR1 LNHDA, CDR2 SQIVND (reference sequence). V was cut by 2 bases and J by 7 bases, with 15 bases left in between. The PCR ran on 60 Vbeta and 13 Jbeta primers. The protocol was immunoSEQ multiplex PCR, while the TCRdb copy is restricted to in-frame clones and leaves out a portion. The table shows some 150,000 clones, with 75% to 85% occurring only once. This TCR derives from a young man in good health and CMV-seronegative. V and J are TRBV19 and TRBJ2-1; weak D call: TRBD2 (6 bases). The specimen was PBMCs. The CDR3 sequence: CASSIWGEVGNEQFF. Here the CDR3 DNA reads TGTGCCAGTAGTATATGGGGGGAGGTGGGGAATGAGCAGTTCTTC.